This T cell receptor beta chain was obtained from a study of shared clonotypes between healthy human individuals. Whole-study context: For every donor, three CD4 naive, three CD4 memory, two CD8 naive and one CD8 memory plates were used. Notes on the study in general: Only blood samples were collected, and tissue repertoires likely differ. Naive subsets generally exceeded memory subsets in estimated richness.

Per the germline V gene, CDR1 is SGHVS and CDR2 is FQNEAQ. V lost 1 base, J lost 6 bases, and 6 bases stayed unmatched. This CDR3 comprises 15 residues. Researchers divided each subset's genomic DNA evenly across several immunoSEQ plates. The protocol was immunoSEQ multiplex PCR, while the TCRdb copy is restricted to in-frame clones and leaves out a portion. This sample has about 330,000 clones, with around 87% found just once. About this clone itself: The antigen is not known.

Source material: memory CD8+ T cells sorted from blood. Subset meaning: CD45RO+ cells pooled with CCR7-negative TemRA cells. V is TRBV7-8 and J is TRBJ2-3; 8 bases line up with TRBD2. The receptor was derived from a man aged 18 to 30 in good health. The CDR3 DNA is TGTGCCAGCAGCTTAGAGGCGGGAGGAGTTGATACGCAGTATTTT. It encodes CASSLEAGGVDTQYF.